One and the same sample provided the 25 T cell receptor beta chains below, sequenced in a study of T cell responses to AZD1222 COVID-19 vaccine. Repertoires were generated with immunoSEQ multiplex PCR, while TCRdb's copy carries only in-frame clones and drops some. Of just over 150,000 clones in the sample, more than 85% were seen once. Sequences were derived from peripheral blood, sampled after recovery from COVID-19. These receptors were collected from an adult who had recovered from COVID-19.

The J gene is TRBJ1-2, the V gene TRBV9; D uncertain. This CDR3 comprises 13 residues. V was trimmed by 3 bases and J by 5 bases, leaving 11 bases between them. Germline V lookup: CDR1 SGDLS, CDR2 YYNGEE. The DNA for the CDR3 is TGTGCCAGCAGCGCGGGCCTTACTTATGGCTACACCTTC. This gives the protein CASSAGLTYGYTF.

The rearrangement links TRBV14 to TRBJ1-5; unclear D gene. This CDR3 region has 13 residues. Germline V gene data show CDR1 as SGHDN and CDR2 as FVKESK. V gave up 5 bases and J gave up 4 bases, with 9 bases separating them. The CDR3: CASSFGRNQPQHF. CDR3 bases: TGTGCCAGCAGCTTCGGACGGAATCAGCCCCAGCATTTT.

The table lists this clone with a few counts. The rearrangement links TRBV27 to TRBJ2-7; 11 positions agree with TRBD1. The CDR3 totals 16 residues. The V gene end was trimmed by 3 bases and the J gene end by 2 bases; junction bases not matched to a gene: 6. CDR1 MNHEY and CDR2 SMNVEV come from the germline V gene (reference sequence). CDR3 DNA sequence: TGTGCCAGCAGTTTTTCCCCGGGACAGGGGGCCTACGAGCAGTACTTC. Encoded protein: CASSFSPGQGAYEQYF.

The CDR3 DNA reads as TGTGCCAGCAGTTTGGACCGAACCTACGAGCAGTACTTC. Translating it yields CASSLDRTYEQYF. The J gene is TRBJ2-7, the V gene TRBV12-3 or TRBV12-4; D gene ambiguous. V lost 3 bases and J lost 2, with 8 bases in between. This CDR3 contains 13 residues.

The CDR3 nucleotides read TGCAGTGCTGGATTCTACAATGAGCAGTTCTTC. Its protein is CSAGFYNEQFF. The chain has TRBV20-1 and TRBJ2-1, with unresolved D. The CDR3 totals 11 residues. Germline lookup yields CDR1 DFQATT and CDR2 SNEGSKA (reference sequence). V was shortened by 5 bases and J by 3 bases, with 5 bases between the two germline ends.

V usage is TRBV5-1 and J usage is TRBJ2-1; possible D gene TRBD1, 7 bases. The germline gives CDR1 SGHRS, CDR2 YFSETQ. The CDR3 is made up of 14 amino acids. V dropped 4 bases and J dropped 7 bases, with 15 bases sitting between them. This chain's CDR3 is CASSQGGLSNEQFF. CDR3 sequence (DNA): TGCGCCAGCAGCCAGGGGGGCCTCAGTAATGAGCAGTTCTTC.

The chain couples TRBV4-1 to TRBJ1-1; perhaps TRBD1 as D (6 bases). The germline gives CDR1 MGHRA, CDR2 YSYEKL. V shed 0 bases and J shed 0 bases, with 14 bases lying between them. The length of the CDR3 is 17 residues. CDR3 in DNA: TGCGCCAGCAGCCAAGAAGGGCAGGGGTTACTGAACACTGAAGCTTTCTTT. Its translation: CASSQEGQGLLNTEAFF.

The table lists this clone with a count of one. The chain uses TRBV5-6 and TRBJ2-2, with 7 bases matching TRBD2. This CDR3 spans 15 amino acids. Germline values: CDR1 SGHDT, CDR2 YYEEEE. V was pared by 0 bases and J by 5 bases, with 4 bases of the junction left unmatched. CDR3 in DNA: TGTGCCAGCAGCTTGGGGCAGGGAGGGACCGGGGAGCTGTTTTTT. Translated: CASSLGQGGTGELFF.

This clone occurred once. The V and J genes are TRBV5-4 and TRBJ1-3; D remains unclear. V was trimmed by 3 bases and J by 8 bases, leaving 18 bases between them. Germline CDR1 reads SGHNT; CDR2 reads YYREEE (reference sequence). The CDR3 contains 15 residues. The CDR3 protein is CASSSGPGYRDTIYF. CDR3 nucleotide sequence: TGTGCCAGCAGCTCTGGACCGGGTTATCGGGACACCATATATTTT. Full variable domain (outside the CDR3, taken from reference TRBV5-4 and TRBJ1-3): ETGVTQSPTHLIKTRGQQVTLRCSSQSGHNTVSWYQQALGQGPQFIFQYYREEENGRGNFPPRFSGLQFPNYSSELNVNALELDDSALYLCASSSGPGYRDTIYFGEGSWLTVV.

To note about this clone: Other DNA sequences in this specimen translate into the identical CDR3. The chain is built from TRBV5-4 and TRBJ1-1, with D perhaps matching TRBD1 (6 bases). CDR1 is SGHNT and CDR2 is YYREEE in the germline V gene (reference sequence). The CDR3 sequence is 13 residues long. Trimming cost V 2 bases and J 4 bases, with 9 bases left between them. This CDR3 reads CASSFGGGTEAFF. DNA of the CDR3: TGTGCCAGCAGCTTCGGAGGGGGCACTGAAGCTTTCTTT. Looking up the rest from reference TRBV5-4 and TRBJ1-1 gives the full variable domain: ETGVTQSPTHLIKTRGQQVTLRCSSQSGHNTVSWYQQALGQGPQFIFQYYREEENGRGNFPPRFSGLQFPNYSSELNVNALELDDSALYLCASSFGGGTEAFFGQGTRLTVV.

In its sample, this clone was seen once. The chain is built from TRBV7-9 and TRBJ1-5; tentative D call: TRBD1 (6 bases). Germline V CDR1 and CDR2: SEHNR, FQNEAQ (reference sequence). V was trimmed by 2 bases and J by 7 bases, leaving 15 bases between them. The CDR3 totals 15 residues. Written as DNA, the CDR3 is TGTGCCAGCAGCTTATCGGGGGGCGATGGACAGCCCCAGCATTTT. Amino acids: CASSLSGGDGQPQHF.

In DNA form, the CDR3 reads TGCGCCAGCAGCCCGGGAGGACAGGTCTCTGGAAACACCATATATTTT. The encoded protein is CASSPGGQVSGNTIYF. This chain connects TRBV5-1 to TRBJ1-3; 7 bases are shared with TRBD1. After removal of 4 bases from V and 0 bases from J, the junction contained 7 bases not matched to a gene. CDR1 and CDR2 (germline): SGHRS, YFSETQ. The CDR3 runs to 16 residues.

The chain joins TRBV9 to TRBJ1-6; a weak D match, TRBD1 (5 bases). V lost 0 bases to trimming and J lost 7 bases, with 8 bases between them. Looked up from germline, CDR1 is SGDLS and CDR2 is YYNGEE. This CDR3 contains 14 residues. CDR3 DNA: TGTGCCAGCAGCGTAGCGGGGCTCAATTCACCCCTCCACTTT. It yields the protein CASSVAGLNSPLHF.

The DNA of the CDR3 is TGTGCCAGCAGCTTAAACCCCGGTCCCCCGGATACGCAGTATTTT. Protein: CASSLNPGPPDTQYF. The chain has TRBV7-6 and TRBJ2-3; D remains unclear. V lost 2 bases, J lost 6 bases, and 15 bases lay in between. The CDR3 length is 15 residues. Germline loops: CDR1 SGHVS, CDR2 FNYEAQ.

The chain is built from TRBV4-3 and TRBJ2-3; unclear D gene. Germline-derived CDR1 and CDR2 are LGHNA and YSLEER. The V end was cut by 1 base, the J end by 5 bases, with 13 bases between. CDR3 size: 15 residues. CDR3 nucleotide sequence: TGCGCCAGCAGCCAAGTTCGGACCGACGTAGATACGCAGTATTTT. Translation: CASSQVRTDVDTQYF.

The genes are TRBV11-2 and TRBJ2-7; the match to TRBD1 covers 10 bases. Germline V gene sequence: CDR1 SGHAT, CDR2 FQNNGV. V shed 6 bases and J 4 bases; nucleotides not matched to a gene: 9. This CDR3 contains 15 residues. This chain's CDR3 is CASRAGQGSRYEQYF. The DNA for the CDR3 is TGTGCCAGCAGAGCGGGACAGGGGTCACGGTACGAGCAGTACTTC. The whole variable domain, remainder taken from reference TRBV11-2 and TRBJ2-7, is EAGVAQSPRYKIIEKRQSVAFWCNPISGHATLYWYQQILGQGPKLLIQFQNNGVVDDSQLPKDRFSAERLKGVDSTLKIQPAKLEDSAVYLCASRAGQGSRYEQYFGPGTRLTVT.

This clone was observed a handful of times. The rearrangement joins TRBV3-1 (or the pseudogene TRBV3-2) to TRBJ2-1, with TRBD2 matching 8 bases. This CDR3 spans 17 amino acids. The germline gives CDR1 LGHDT, CDR2 YNNKEL (reference sequence). The V and J ends lost 0 bases and 3 bases, in that order; junction bases with no gene match: 7. This CDR3 reads CASSQDPLAGGYNEQFF. In DNA, the CDR3 is TGTGCCAGCAGCCAAGACCCCCTGGCGGGGGGCTACAATGAGCAGTTCTTC.

The chain uses TRBV28 and TRBJ2-6, with a tentative D call TRBD2 (6 bases). The CDR3 is 16 residues long. Germline CDR1 reads MDHEN; CDR2 reads SYDVKM. The V end was cut by 7 bases, the J end by 0 bases, with 13 bases between. Here the CDR3 reads CASKVAGLSGANVLTF. The CDR3 region has the DNA TGTGCCAGCAAGGTTGCGGGGCTCTCTGGGGCCAACGTCCTGACTTTC.

This clone turned up a few times. The chain recombines TRBV10-3 with TRBJ1-5, with D unresolved. The CDR3 runs 12 residues. Germline V gene data show CDR1 as ENHRY and CDR2 as SYGVKD. Trimming shortened V by 4 bases and J by 4 bases, and 5 bases separated the two germline ends. This CDR3 is CAISANNQPQHF. The CDR3 coding sequence is TGTGCCATCAGTGCCAATAATCAGCCCCAGCATTTT.

The chain joins TRBV29-1 to TRBJ2-2; 11 nucleotides line up with TRBD2. V lost 5 bases to trimming and J lost 1 base; unmatched junction nucleotides: 3. The CDR3 length is 15 residues. Germline V gives CDR1 SQVTM, CDR2 ANQGSEA. The CDR3 DNA follows: TGCAGCGTTCCACTAGCGGGAGTGAACACCGGGGAGCTGTTTTTT. Translated, it gives CSVPLAGVNTGELFF.

The chain has TRBV7-2 and TRBJ2-7; 8 bases are a match to TRBD2. The germline CDR1 and CDR2 sequences are SGHTA and FQGNSA. V lost 3 bases, J lost 1 base, and 2 bases stayed unmatched. The CDR3 sequence is 14 residues long. This CDR3 reads CASSFGLASYEQYF. CDR3 nucleotides: TGTGCCAGCAGCTTCGGACTAGCTTCCTACGAGCAGTACTTC.

The chain joins TRBV6-5 to TRBJ1-2; unclear D gene. The CDR3 runs to 12 residues. V lost 0 bases, J lost 6 bases, and 5 bases lay in between. Germline loops: CDR1 MNHEY, CDR2 SVGAGI. The CDR3 loop is CASSYSGNGYTF. DNA of the CDR3: TGTGCCAGCAGTTACTCGGGGAATGGCTACACCTTC.

This chain links TRBV28 with TRBJ1-1; 7 positions agree with TRBD1. Germline V gives CDR1 MDHEN, CDR2 SYDVKM. Germline trimming cut 8 bases from V and 2 bases from J; bases unmatched to any gene: 8. The CDR3 consists of 14 residues. This CDR3 reads CASEPTGANTEAFF. In DNA, the CDR3 is TGTGCCAGCGAACCAACAGGGGCTAACACTGAAGCTTTCTTT.

In its sample, this clone was seen a few times. The V gene is TRBV6-4, the J gene TRBJ2-7; TRBD1 is a possible D gene (6 bases). Trimming left V 8 bases short and J 3 bases short, with 29 bases between. The CDR3 totals 18 residues. Germline values: CDR1 MRHNA, CDR2 SNTAGT. The CDR3 nucleotides read TGTGCCAGCCAATTTGGGCGTGGACAGTACTCTCCCTACTACGAGCAGTACTTC. This encodes CASQFGRGQYSPYYEQYF.

The chain joins TRBV6-6 to TRBJ1-2; D is uncertain. This CDR3 is built from 14 residues. Germline V lookup: CDR1 MNHNY, CDR2 SVGAGI (reference sequence). Trimming took 4 bases from V and 2 from J, leaving 11 bases between them. CDR3 residues: CASSLGGSNYGYTF. CDR3 sequence (DNA): TGTGCCAGCAGTTTGGGCGGGAGCAACTATGGCTACACCTTC.